The 7 T cell receptor beta chains reported below all come from one sample, sequenced in a study of cytomegalovirus exposure and HLA in healthy donors. PCR was performed using 60 Vbeta and 13 Jbeta primers. The data were produced by immunoSEQ multiplex PCR, yet TCRdb's version contains in-frame clones alone and is incomplete. Here the sample spans about 140,000 clones, more than 70% being singletons. Input material: PBMCs. These receptors were obtained from a man in his fifties or sixties in good health and CMV-seronegative.

The rearrangement joins TRBV30 to TRBJ2-5, with 9 bases lining up with TRBD2. The J segment lost 4 bases and the V segment lost 0 bases, leaving 15 bases of the junction unmatched. The CDR3 extends over 18 amino acids. CDR1 is GTSNPN, CDR2 SVGIG, per germline (reference sequence). This CDR3 is CAWSVGVGLRGGRETQYF. The DNA for the CDR3 is TGTGCCTGGAGTGTAGGGGTGGGTCTGCGGGGGGGCCGAGAGACCCAGTACTTC.

Concerning this clone itself: Germline and junction disagree at one end, which may indicate a read error. This sample includes further DNA sequences coding for the same CDR3. The chain uses TRBV5-6 and TRBJ2-5; tentative D call: TRBD2 (6 bases). The CDR3 loop spans 14 amino acids. CDR1 is SGHDT and CDR2 is YYEEEE in the germline V gene. The CDR3 is CASSLGGYGETQYF. The CDR3 nucleotides are TGTGCTAGCAGCTTAGGAGGGTACGGAGAGACCCAGTACTTC.

The CDR3 loop reads CASSPGQGTSDTQYF. CDR3 bases: TGTGCCAGCAGCCCGGGACAGGGGACGTCAGATACGCAGTATTTT. The chain joins TRBV5-4 to TRBJ2-3; 10 nucleotides agree with TRBD1. V lost 4 bases to trimming and J lost 4 bases; unmatched junction nucleotides: 6. Germline assignment: CDR1 SGHNT and CDR2 YYREEE (reference sequence). This CDR3 region has 15 residues.

CDR3 loop: CASSVDLGTRSTGANVLTF. The CDR3 nucleotides are TGTGCCAGCAGCGTAGATTTGGGCACAAGGTCGACAGGGGCCAACGTCCTGACTTTC. The V gene is TRBV9, the J gene TRBJ2-6; D remains unclear. Per the germline V gene, CDR1 is SGDLS and CDR2 is YYNGEE. V shed 0 bases and J shed 4 bases, with 20 bases lying between them. CDR3 length equals 19 residues.

V usage is TRBV5-1 and J usage is TRBJ1-1, with TRBD1 identical over 7 bases. Per the germline V gene, CDR1 is SGHRS and CDR2 is YFSETQ. The CDR3 is 14 amino acids. V was clipped by 0 bases and J by 4 bases; unmatched bases: 3. The CDR3 DNA reads TGCGCCAGCAGCTTGGAAGGGGGCGGCACTGAAGCTTTCTTT. It translates to CASSLEGGGTEAFF.

The rearrangement uses TRBV27 and TRBJ1-6, with D unresolved. The CDR3 contains 15 residues. V was clipped by 5 bases and J by 8 bases, with 16 bases between them. Germline values: CDR1 MNHEY, CDR2 SMNVEV (reference sequence). The chain's CDR3 is CASSRKTAGDSPLHF. The CDR3 nucleotides are TGTGCCAGCAGTCGCAAGACGGCCGGGGATTCACCCCTCCACTTT.

In its sample, this clone was seen once. The chain carries TRBV15 and TRBJ2-1, with D possibly matching TRBD1 (5 bases). This CDR3 contains 12 residues. The germline CDR1 and CDR2 sequences are LNHNV and YYDKDF (reference sequence). The V end was cut by 6 bases, the J end by 7 bases, with 10 bases between. The CDR3 protein is CATRDTLNEQFF. CDR3 coding DNA: TGTGCCACCAGGGACACTTTGAATGAGCAGTTCTTC.